What follows are 18 T cell receptor beta chains derived from one specimen sequenced in a study of regulatory T cells in long-lasting Graves disease. Time point reported: newly diagnosed GD, antithyroid drugs for less than 3 months. Scientists built the TCR library using RNA that was extracted from PBMCs. Building the TCR beta libraries relied on iRepertoire HTBI primers, and CDR3 regions underwent Arm-PCR. TCRdb passed the multiplex PCR reads through MiXCR, listing each CDR3 protein once. The profile covers 350,000 to 500,000 distinct CDR3 sequences, with 16% appearing a single time and roughly 23% taken by the ten largest. The same data also contributed to another study, on T cells in Graves' hyperthyroidism and ophthalmopathy.

Sequencing used peripheral blood mononuclear cells (PBMCs), obtained at new diagnosis, from a patient treated with antithyroid drugs. The source of these receptors is a woman in her late teens or twenties with Graves disease.

This clonotype was counted only a few times. This rearrangement joins TRBV28 to TRBJ2-2; 7 bases line up with TRBD1. The germline CDR1 and CDR2 sequences are MDHEN and SYDVKM. The CDR3 contains 15 residues. V lost 4 bases to trimming and J lost 6 bases; unmatched junction nucleotides: 8. CDR3 protein: CASSSTGVGSGELFF. CDR3 DNA sequence: TGTGCCAGCAGTTCAACAGGGGTGGGGTCCGGGGAGCTGTTTTTT.

Ten or more counts support this clonotype. This chain uses TRBV12-3 or TRBV12-4 with TRBJ2-1; TRBD1 matches at 9 bases. The CDR3 sequence is 17 residues long. After removal of 4 bases from V and 7 bases from J, the junction contained 14 bases not matched to a gene. The CDR3 DNA sequence: TGTGCCAGCAGTTCCAAGGGGACAGGGTGGGTCCATAATGAGCAGTTCTTC. Protein product: CASSSKGTGWVHNEQFF.

The V call is TRBV7-9, the J call TRBJ2-4; tentative D call: TRBD2 (5 bases). The ends were cut back, 5 bases at V and 3 bases at J, with 17 bases in the middle. CDR1 and CDR2 from the germline V gene are SEHNR and FQNEAQ (reference sequence). This CDR3 has 16 residues. This chain's CDR3 is CASSQPRAGIKNIQYF. CDR3 sequence (DNA): TGTGCCAGCAGCCAACCGCGGGCGGGCATCAAAAACATTCAGTACTTC.

The sample holds a few counts of this clonotype. V is TRBV30 and J is TRBJ2-7, with D possibly matching TRBD2 (6 bases). Germline V gene sequence: CDR1 GTSNPN, CDR2 SVGIG (reference sequence). The CDR3 runs to 15 residues. V was shortened by 1 base and J by 3 bases, with 16 bases between the two germline ends. The CDR3 here is CAWSERVWRDYEQYF. The DNA for the CDR3 is TGTGCCTGGAGTGAGAGGGTCTGGAGGGACTACGAGCAGTACTTC.

CDR3 bases: TGTGCCAGCAGCTTAGCCAGGTCCAAAAACATTCAGTACTTC. It is translated as CASSLARSKNIQYF. This chain links TRBV7-9 with TRBJ2-4; no clear D. There are 14 residues in the CDR3. V was clipped by 0 bases and J by 2 bases, with 5 bases between them. Germline V CDR1 and CDR2: SEHNR, FQNEAQ (reference sequence).

The table lists this clonotype with a few counts. The chain carries TRBV11-2 and TRBJ2-3; D call uncertain. CDR3 size: 14 residues. Germline V gene lookup returns CDR1 SGHAT and CDR2 FQNNGV. V gave up 0 bases and J gave up 4 bases, with 8 bases separating them. CDR3: CASSLDPFPDTQYF. The CDR3, as DNA: TGTGCCAGCAGCTTAGATCCTTTTCCAGATACGCAGTATTTT.

The chain carries TRBV5-4 and TRBJ2-1, with 7 bases matching TRBD1. Trimming cost V 5 bases and J 10 bases; bases outside gene matches: 12. The CDR3 loop spans 14 amino acids. In germline, CDR1 is SGHNT, CDR2 YYREEE (reference sequence). CDR3 sequence: CASRYNWDSGEQFF. The CDR3 nucleotides read TGTGCCAGCAGATATAACTGGGACAGTGGGGAGCAGTTCTTC.

The gene calls are TRBV28 and TRBJ2-7, with D hard to call. V was clipped by 3 bases and J by 5 bases, with 17 bases between them. The V gene's germline CDR1 is MDHEN and CDR2 SYDVKM. CDR3 length equals 15 residues. CDR3 protein: CASSFPRFLSNEQYF. The CDR3 region has the DNA TGTGCCAGCAGTTTCCCTCGCTTCTTATCTAACGAGCAGTACTTC.

There are many counts of this clonotype. The chain carries TRBV5-1 and TRBJ2-3; weak D call: TRBD2 (5 bases). The CDR3 spans 15 residues. Germline-derived CDR1 and CDR2 are SGHRS and YFSETQ. V lost 0 bases and J lost 6, with 14 bases in between. This chain's CDR3 is CASSLDGINGDTQYF. In nucleotides, the CDR3 is TGCGCCAGCAGCTTGGACGGGATTAACGGGGATACGCAGTATTTT.

Notes on this clonotype: A read error may be the cause here, since a much bigger clone is one base away. The chain employs TRBV20-1 and TRBJ1-2, with D tentatively TRBD1 (6 bases). Trimming left V 8 bases short and J 6 bases short, with 19 bases between. Germline V gene sequence: CDR1 DFQATT, CDR2 SNEGSKA (reference sequence). The length of the CDR3 is 13 residues. For the CDR3, the DNA is TGCAGTCCCAAGAGGGGGGGGGCCAATGGCTACACCTTC. Translating it yields CSPKRGGANGYTF.

This chain links TRBV18 with TRBJ2-7; D call uncertain. Germline assignment: CDR1 KGHSH and CDR2 LQKENI. V was trimmed by 6 bases and J by 4 bases, leaving 13 bases between them. The CDR3 has 13 residues. The DNA for the CDR3 is TGTGCCAGCTCCTTCACTGAAAAATACGAGCAGTACTTC. It yields the protein CASSFTEKYEQYF.

The chain is built from TRBV6-2 or TRBV6-3 and TRBJ1-5; D unresolved. Between the trimmed V and J ends, which lost 2 bases and 3 bases, there was a span of 5 bases. Germline CDR1 is MNHEY and CDR2 is SVGEGT. The CDR3 is made up of 13 amino acids. CDR3 DNA sequence: TGTGCCAGCAGTTACCGGTTCAATCAGCCCCAGCATTTT. Its protein is CASSYRFNQPQHF.

The rearrangement uses TRBV14 and TRBJ2-3, with 11 bases matching TRBD2. V was clipped by 1 base and J by 1 base; unmatched bases: 16. Germline CDR1 SGHDN, CDR2 FVKESK. This CDR3 contains 21 residues. The CDR3 sequence: CASSQGKLAGDTVWGTDTQYF. DNA of the CDR3: TGTGCCAGCAGCCAAGGGAAACTAGCGGGAGATACCGTTTGGGGCACAGATACGCAGTATTTT.

The CDR3 spells CATSIGTGPYEQYF. In DNA form, the CDR3 reads TGTGCCACCAGCATCGGGACAGGGCCTTACGAGCAGTACTTC. The chain combines TRBV15 with TRBJ2-7; the match to TRBD1 covers 9 bases. Trimming at V came to 4 bases and at J to 4 bases, leaving 5 bases not matched to a gene. CDR3 length equals 14 residues. Per the germline V gene, CDR1 is LNHNV and CDR2 is YYDKDF (reference sequence).

This clonotype appeared many times. V gene TRBV5-1 combines with J gene TRBJ2-3; D is unclear. Trimming pared 0 bases from V and 0 bases from J, leaving 5 bases between. The length of the CDR3 is 14 residues. CDR1 is SGHRS and CDR2 is YFSETQ in the germline V gene. In DNA form, the CDR3 reads TGCGCCAGCAGCTTGGTTTGGAGCACAGATACGCAGTATTTT. It is translated as CASSLVWSTDTQYF. Complete variable domain (other parts from reference TRBV5-1 and TRBJ2-3): KAGVTQTPRYLIKTRGQQVTLSCSPISGHRSVSWYQQTPGQGLQFLFEYFSETQRNKGNFPGRFSGRQFSNSRSEMNVSTLELGDSALYLCASSLVWSTDTQYFGPGTRLTVL.

This clonotype has ten or more counts. This rearrangement joins TRBV28 to TRBJ2-7; 9 positions match TRBD2. The germline V gene has CDR1 MDHEN and CDR2 SYDVKM. V lost 3 bases, J lost 3 bases, and 6 bases stayed unmatched. This CDR3 is built from 15 residues. The CDR3 region has the DNA TGTGCCAGCAGTTTTAGCGGGAGTGGGTACTACGAGCAGTACTTC. It translates to CASSFSGSGYYEQYF.

This clonotype was detected only a few times. The V and J genes are TRBV6-1 and TRBJ2-1, with 7 bases lining up with TRBD2. CDR3 length equals 14 residues. The V gene's germline CDR1 is MNHNS and CDR2 SASEGT. The trim removed 4 bases at V and 3 bases at J, leaving 3 bases unmatched. The chain's CDR3 is CASSASGFYNEQFF. CDR3 DNA sequence: TGTGCCAGCAGTGCTAGCGGATTCTACAATGAGCAGTTCTTC.

The CDR3 DNA is TGTGCCAGCAGTTCCCAGGCAGGGGGCTATGGCTACACCTTC. Protein: CASSSQAGGYGYTF. The V and J genes are TRBV6-5 and TRBJ1-2; TRBD1 matches at 7 bases. The CDR3 is made up of 14 amino acids. V was pared by 4 bases and J by 4 bases, with 6 bases of the junction left unmatched. From germline, CDR1 is MNHEY and CDR2 SVGAGI.